A single sample gave rise to the 28 T cell receptor beta chains below, sequenced in a study of early T cells in non-severe SARS-CoV-2 infection (dated by TCRdb to the early 2020s). The method behind the library was 5' RACE. For sequencing, a NextSeq 500 was employed. TCRdb's own reprocessing of the public reads used fastp at Q25 and MiXCR and kept productive beta chains. For every CDR3 protein sequence, its rows merge into one entry that carries the most common genes and DNA. Here the sample has roughly 40,000 distinct CDR3 sequences; 9% to 15% occur a single time. The top ten hold approximately 15% of the sample. Sequenced sample: whole blood. Receptor source: an adult who was a healthcare worker with PCR-confirmed SARS-CoV-2 infection or an uninfected control (not recorded which).

This clonotype has a handful of counts. The J gene is TRBJ2-7, the V gene TRBV3-1; 7 nucleotides agree with TRBD2. Germline trimming cut 3 bases from V and 5 bases from J; bases unmatched to any gene: 4. The CDR3 is 13 amino acids. CDR1 and CDR2 (germline): LGHDT, YNNKEL (reference sequence). For the CDR3, the DNA is TGTGCCAGCAGCCATCGGGGGGTGCACGAGCAGTACTTC. Its protein product is CASSHRGVHEQYF.

V is TRBV5-4 and J is TRBJ2-5, with 8 bases fitting TRBD1. From germline, CDR1 is SGHNT and CDR2 YYREEE (reference sequence). Trimming took 4 bases from V and 3 from J; bases not matched to a gene: 8. This CDR3 has 15 amino acids. The chain's CDR3 is CASSPGTGGEETQYF. In nucleotides, the CDR3 is TGTGCCAGCAGCCCAGGGACAGGTGGAGAAGAGACCCAGTACTTC.

This clonotype appeared many times. V and J are TRBV10-3 and TRBJ2-1, with 8 bases identical to TRBD1. With 6 bases clipped from V and 2 bases from J, the junction kept 3 bases outside the gene matches. The CDR3 length is 14 residues. Germline loops: CDR1 ENHRY, CDR2 SYGVKD. This chain's CDR3 is CAIRTGDTYNEQFF. Here the CDR3 DNA reads TGTGCCATCAGGACAGGGGACACCTACAATGAGCAGTTCTTC.

This clonotype occurred many times. J is TRBJ2-7 and V is TRBV9; possible D gene TRBD2, 5 bases. The germline CDR1 and CDR2 sequences are SGDLS and YYNGEE. The length of the CDR3 is 13 residues. Trimming cost V 4 bases and J 3 bases, with 11 bases left between them. This CDR3 reads CASSPAENYEQYF. CDR3 DNA: TGTGCCAGCAGCCCAGCGGAGAACTACGAGCAGTACTTC.

The sample holds many counts of this clonotype. The chain uses TRBV3-1 and TRBJ2-7, with D possibly being TRBD1 (7 bases). Germline V lookup: CDR1 LGHDT, CDR2 YNNKEL (reference sequence). V dropped 4 bases and J dropped 3 bases, with 16 bases sitting between them. The CDR3 has 15 residues. In DNA form, the CDR3 reads TGTGCCAGCAGCCCCCTAGGAGGGGGCGACTACGAGCAGTACTTC. Translation: CASSPLGGGDYEQYF.

This clonotype showed up just a few times. The chain links TRBV28 to TRBJ2-1; 8 bases agree with TRBD2. The trim removed 5 bases at V and 5 bases at J, leaving 8 bases unmatched. The CDR3 contains 15 residues. Germline V gene data show CDR1 as MDHEN and CDR2 as SYDVKM. DNA for the CDR3: TGTGCCAGCAGTGATATTAGCGGGACTAACAATGAGCAGTTCTTC. It translates to CASSDISGTNNEQFF.

This clonotype occurred many times. This chain joins TRBV11-3 and TRBJ2-5; D is perhaps TRBD2 (5 bases). The CDR3 runs to 12 residues. CDR1 is SGHNT and CDR2 is YENEEA in the germline V gene. Trimming took off 5 bases at V and 5 bases at J, with 9 bases between the two ends. DNA for the CDR3: TGTGCCAGCAGCCCGTCGGGGGAGACCCAGTACTTC. Protein product: CASSPSGETQYF.

This clonotype has a count of ten or more. The V and J genes are TRBV7-2 and TRBJ1-2, with D maybe TRBD1 (5 bases). This CDR3 contains 15 residues. Germline V CDR1 and CDR2: SGHTA, FQGNSA. Trimming shortened V by 5 bases and J by 8 bases, and 21 bases separated the two germline ends. The CDR3 sequence: CASSAQTGTPGGYTF. As DNA, the CDR3 is TGTGCCAGCAGCGCTCAAACCGGGACCCCGGGGGGCTACACCTTC.

This clonotype was found many times. This chain uses TRBV2 with TRBJ2-2; the D gene is possibly TRBD2 (5 bases). This CDR3 has 14 residues. Germline CDR1 and CDR2: SNHLY and FYNNEI. V lost 0 bases, J lost 4 bases, and 6 bases lay in between. The CDR3 is CASSEAEATGELFF. The CDR3 nucleotides read TGTGCCAGCAGTGAAGCGGAGGCCACCGGGGAGCTGTTTTTT.

This clonotype appeared many times. Germline and junction disagree at one end, which may indicate a read error. CDR3 protein: CASSQDWTGAPEAFF. The CDR3 DNA reads as TGCGCCAGCAGCCAAGATTGGACAGGGGCTCCTGAGGCTTTCTTT. J is TRBJ1-1 and V is TRBV4-3; 9 bases agree with TRBD1. Germline-derived CDR1 and CDR2 are LGHNA and YSLEER. The CDR3 extends over 15 amino acids.

This clonotype was observed at least ten times. This chain connects TRBV6-6 to TRBJ1-1; D is ambiguous. Germline CDR1 is MNHNY and CDR2 is SVGAGI (reference sequence). CDR3 length equals 14 residues. V shed 6 bases and J shed 0 bases, with 11 bases lying between them. CDR3 nucleotide sequence: TGTGCCAGCAGGGTCAGCTACATGAACACTGAAGCTTTCTTT. This translates into CASRVSYMNTEAFF.

This clonotype was detected ten times or more. V is TRBV12-3 or TRBV12-4 and J is TRBJ1-1, with D hard to call. The CDR3 is 13 residues long. Trimming shortened V by 5 bases and J by 7 bases, and 14 bases separated the two germline ends. For the CDR3, the DNA is TGTGCCAGCAGTCCCCCCTTGTCTGTTGAAGCTTTCTTT. Translation: CASSPPLSVEAFF.

This clonotype was seen only a few times. The chain carries TRBV7-2 and TRBJ2-7; unclear D gene. Germline V gene lookup returns CDR1 SGHTA and CDR2 FQGNSA. The CDR3 runs to 14 residues. Trimming shortened V by 3 bases and J by 2 bases, and 11 bases separated the two germline ends. In nucleotides, the CDR3 is TGTGCCAGCAGCTTTACGGCCCAAGCCTACGAGCAGTACTTC. Its translation: CASSFTAQAYEQYF.

Many counts were recorded for this clonotype. The J gene is TRBJ1-6, the V gene TRBV6-5; no reliable D call. Trimming cost V 2 bases and J 8 bases, with 7 bases left between them. CDR1 is MNHEY, CDR2 SVGAGI, per germline. The CDR3 extends over 13 amino acids. The CDR3 protein is CASSYTGYSPLHF. CDR3 coding DNA: TGTGCCAGCAGTTACACGGGTTATTCACCCCTCCACTTT.

J is TRBJ1-1 and V is TRBV10-3; unclear D gene. This CDR3 has 14 residues. Germline loops: CDR1 ENHRY, CDR2 SYGVKD. Deletions cut 0 bases from V and 2 bases from J, with 7 bases between. CDR3 sequence: CAISESFTNTEAFF. The DNA of the CDR3 is TGTGCCATCAGTGAGTCCTTTACTAACACTGAAGCTTTCTTT.

The chain joins TRBV19 to TRBJ2-1, with a weak D call TRBD1 (5 bases). Germline V CDR1 and CDR2: LNHDA, SQIVND (reference sequence). V shed 7 bases and J shed 10 bases, with 11 bases lying between them. The CDR3 sequence is 11 residues long. In DNA form, the CDR3 reads TGTGCCAGTACGGTCCAGGGAGAGCAGTTCTTC. It encodes CASTVQGEQFF.

The chain carries TRBV6-5 and TRBJ1-3; D gene ambiguous. CDR1 is MNHEY, CDR2 SVGAGI, per germline. Trimming stripped 0 bases from V and 0 bases from J, with 12 bases between. The CDR3 is made up of 17 amino acids. This chain's CDR3 is CASSYSIQANSGNTIYF. The DNA for the CDR3 is TGTGCCAGCAGTTACTCAATCCAGGCTAACTCTGGAAACACCATATATTTT.

This clonotype was seen only a few times. This chain uses TRBV6-2 or TRBV6-3 with TRBJ2-7; 7 bases map to TRBD1. The CDR3 sequence is 14 residues long. The germline V gene has CDR1 MNHEY and CDR2 SVGEGT. The J segment lost 10 bases and the V segment lost 4 bases, leaving 13 bases of the junction unmatched. The chain's CDR3 is CASSSQGRLTGQYF. CDR3 DNA sequence: TGTGCCAGCAGTTCACAGGGGCGCCTCACCGGTCAGTACTTC.

V is TRBV6-6 and J is TRBJ1-2; weak D call: TRBD1 (6 bases). Germline CDR1 MNHNY, CDR2 SVGAGI (reference sequence). The CDR3 totals 15 residues. Trimming cost V 2 bases and J 7 bases, with 17 bases left between them. CDR3: CASSYPKGGLSGYTF. The DNA for the CDR3 is TGTGCCAGCAGTTACCCCAAGGGGGGACTGAGTGGCTACACCTTC.

The rearrangement uses TRBV18 and TRBJ2-1; TRBD2 aligns across 7 bases. Germline V gives CDR1 KGHSH, CDR2 LQKENI. The CDR3 contains 14 residues. V gave up 8 bases and J gave up 4 bases; unmatched junction bases: 8. The chain's CDR3 is CASVGASGYNEQFF. CDR3 DNA sequence: TGTGCCAGCGTGGGAGCTAGCGGTTACAATGAGCAGTTCTTC.

This clonotype appeared a few times. The chain couples TRBV19 to TRBJ1-1; D might be TRBD1 (6 bases). V lost 5 bases and J lost 1, with 14 bases in between. In germline, CDR1 is LNHDA, CDR2 SQIVND (reference sequence). This CDR3 has 15 residues. The CDR3 loop reads CASSLSGAGNTEAFF. CDR3 sequence (DNA): TGTGCCAGTAGTCTATCAGGGGCCGGGAACACTGAAGCTTTCTTT.

The genes are TRBV20-1 and TRBJ2-5, with TRBD2 matching 13 bases. With V trimmed by 4 bases and J by 0 bases, 11 bases remained unmatched. The CDR3 has 18 residues. In germline, CDR1 is DFQATT, CDR2 SNEGSKA (reference sequence). CDR3 coding DNA: TGCAGTGCTATTGGACTAGCGGGGGCCGTCGAACACCAAGAGACCCAGTACTTC. It yields the protein CSAIGLAGAVEHQETQYF.

This sequence joins TRBV11-2 and TRBJ2-5; D not resolved. The CDR3 is 13 residues long. V was trimmed by 3 bases and J by 6 bases, leaving 11 bases between them. Looked up from germline, CDR1 is SGHAT and CDR2 is FQNNGV. This CDR3 reads CASSFSGPQTQYF. CDR3 in DNA: TGTGCCAGCAGCTTCTCCGGCCCCCAGACCCAGTACTTC.

The sample holds a few counts of this clonotype. V gene TRBV7-2 combines with J gene TRBJ2-1; D remains ambiguous. The germline V and J ends were trimmed by 1 base and 8 bases, with 9 bases remaining between them. In germline, CDR1 is SGHTA, CDR2 FQGNSA. The CDR3 totals 13 residues. The CDR3 DNA sequence: TGTGCCAGCAGCTTAGGGCCACGGGATGAGCAGTTCTTC. Protein sequence: CASSLGPRDEQFF. Complete variable domain (other parts from reference TRBV7-2 and TRBJ2-1): GAGVSQSPSNKVTEKGKDVELRCDPISGHTALYWYRQSLGQGLEFLIYFQGNSAPDKSGLPSDRFSAERTGGSVSTLTIQRTQQEDSAVYLCASSLGPRDEQFFGPGTRLTVL.

Here the CDR3 DNA reads TGCAGTGCTAGAGATTGGCTTAAGACCTACGAGCAGTACTTC. This gives the protein CSARDWLKTYEQYF. V usage is TRBV20-1 and J usage is TRBJ2-7; unclear D gene. Germline V gives CDR1 DFQATT, CDR2 SNEGSKA (reference sequence). This CDR3 is 14 amino acids long. V was clipped by 0 bases and J by 2 bases, with 11 bases between them.

In its sample, this clonotype was seen many times. The DNA of the CDR3 is TGCAGTGCTAGAGATTCTCCCCGGGACCGACCTCACCCTGAAGCTTTCTTT. It specifies CSARDSPRDRPHPEAFF. V usage is TRBV20-1 and J usage is TRBJ1-1, with D maybe TRBD1 (5 bases). The germline V gene encodes CDR1 DFQATT and CDR2 SNEGSKA (reference sequence). The V and J ends lost 0 bases and 6 bases respectively, with 23 bases between them. This CDR3 region has 17 residues.

This clonotype was counted only a few times. The rearrangement joins TRBV11-1 to TRBJ2-7; the D is unclear. The CDR3 is 12 amino acids. Trimming shortened V by 2 bases and J by 2 bases, and 4 bases separated the two germline ends. Germline CDR1 and CDR2: SGHAT and FQDESV (reference sequence). The CDR3 sequence: CASSLKPYEQYF. DNA of the CDR3: TGTGCCAGCAGCTTAAAACCCTACGAGCAGTACTTC.

This clonotype was recorded many times. The chain combines TRBV7-6 with TRBJ2-7; D unresolved. This CDR3 is built from 12 residues. V lost 5 bases and J lost 5, with 10 bases in between. CDR1 and CDR2 (germline): SGHVS, FNYEAQ. The CDR3 DNA is TGTGCCAGCAGCGAACAAAACGACGAGCAGTACTTC. This translates into CASSEQNDEQYF.